Listed here are 10 T cell receptor beta chains from one sample, sequenced in a study of blood T cell repertoires in COVID-19. Data came from immunoSEQ multiplex PCR; TCRdb stores just in-frame clones and leaves some out. The sample has tens of thousands of clones, 60% to 80% seen once; the top ten hold 30% to 35%. Material: peripheral blood. The receptors stem from an elderly woman with acute or convalescent COVID-19.

This clone was found a few times. The chain joins TRBV7-7 to TRBJ2-2, with a weak D call TRBD2 (6 bases). The V gene's germline CDR1 is SSHAT and CDR2 FNYEAQ (reference sequence). The CDR3 is 16 residues long. The V and J ends lost 5 bases and 6 bases respectively, with 19 bases between them. CDR3 nucleotide sequence: TGTGCCAGCAGCCCCCACGGAGGGAGGATTGCCGGGGAGCTGTTTTTT. Amino acid sequence: CASSPHGGRIAGELFF.

The genes are TRBV6-6 and TRBJ2-7; 7 bases line up with TRBD2. Germline V gene data show CDR1 as MNHNY and CDR2 as SVGAGI (reference sequence). V trimming: 2 bases; J trimming: 4 bases; junction bases outside the gene matches: 11. The CDR3 sequence is 16 residues long. CDR3 coding DNA: TGTGCCAGCAGTTACGGTGCGGGCGGGAGTGGTTACGAGCAGTACTTC. It encodes CASSYGAGGSGYEQYF.

The rearrangement links TRBV5-4 to TRBJ2-1; 9 positions match TRBD2. Trimming at V came to 4 bases and at J to 2 bases, leaving 1 base not matched to a gene. Per germline, CDR1 SGHNT and CDR2 YYREEE (reference sequence). This CDR3 has 14 amino acids. In DNA, the CDR3 is TGTGCCAGCAGCAGGACTAGCGCCTACAATGAGCAGTTCTTC. Its protein is CASSRTSAYNEQFF.

The V and J genes are TRBV30 and TRBJ1-2, with 7 bases lining up with TRBD1. Germline V gives CDR1 GTSNPN, CDR2 SVGIG (reference sequence). J lost 4 bases, V lost 3 bases, and 8 bases had no gene match. The CDR3 contains 14 residues. DNA of the CDR3: TGTGCCTGGAGATCGAGACAGGGTCTCTATGGCTACACCTTC. This translates into CAWRSRQGLYGYTF.

The chain joins TRBV28 to TRBJ1-1; D gene unclear. The CDR3 is 13 residues long. V lost 1 base and J lost 1, with 4 bases in between. From germline, CDR1 is MDHEN and CDR2 SYDVKM. CDR3 nucleotides: TGTGCCAGCAGTTTATACACGAACACTGAAGCTTTCTTT. Its protein is CASSLYTNTEAFF.

J is TRBJ1-2 and V is TRBV6-2 or TRBV6-3; TRBD1 might be the D (5 bases). CDR3 length equals 12 residues. CDR1 is MNHEY, CDR2 SVGEGT, per germline. Trimming took 2 bases from V and 5 from J, leaving 6 bases between them. The CDR3, as DNA: TGTGCCAGCAGTTACGGGGGGTATGGCTACACCTTC. Translated: CASSYGGYGYTF.

This sequence joins TRBV25-1 and TRBJ1-2; D might be TRBD1 (6 bases). The germline V gene has CDR1 MGHDK and CDR2 SYGVNS. The CDR3 covers 15 residues. V was cut by 0 bases and J by 4 bases, with 12 bases left in between. The CDR3, as DNA: TGTGCCAGCAGTGAATATCTACAGGGCGTCTATGGCTACACCTTC. Translation gives CASSEYLQGVYGYTF.

V and J are TRBV29-1 and TRBJ1-1, with 8 positions matching TRBD1. Germline V lookup: CDR1 SQVTM, CDR2 ANQGSEA. CDR3 size: 13 residues. With V trimmed by 7 bases and J by 3 bases, 7 bases remained unmatched. CDR3 region: CSARGQEDTEAFF. CDR3 coding DNA: TGCAGCGCCCGGGGACAGGAGGACACTGAAGCTTTCTTT.

The V call is TRBV10-3, the J call TRBJ1-5; no reliable D call. The V gene's germline CDR1 is ENHRY and CDR2 SYGVKD. Trimming took off 0 bases at V and 3 bases at J, with 9 bases between the two ends. This CDR3 is built from 15 residues. CDR3 in amino acids: CAISESNSPNQPQHF. The CDR3, as DNA: TGTGCCATCAGTGAGTCGAACAGTCCCAATCAGCCCCAGCATTTT.

V gene TRBV18 combines with J gene TRBJ1-1, with TRBD1 matching 10 bases. This CDR3 comprises 13 residues. V dropped 3 bases and J dropped 7; count of bases not matched to a gene: 2. Germline V gene lookup returns CDR1 KGHSH and CDR2 LQKENI. The CDR3, as DNA: TGTGCCAGCTCACCGGGACAGGGGATTGAAGCTTTCTTT. Residues: CASSPGQGIEAFF. The full variable domain, in which reference TRBV18 and TRBJ1-1 provide the parts outside the CDR3, is NAGVMQNPRHLVRRRGQEARLRCSPMKGHSHVYWYRQLPEEGLKFMVYLQKENIIDESGMPKERFSAEFPKEGPSILRIQQVVRGDSAAYFCASSPGQGIEAFFGQGTRLTVV.